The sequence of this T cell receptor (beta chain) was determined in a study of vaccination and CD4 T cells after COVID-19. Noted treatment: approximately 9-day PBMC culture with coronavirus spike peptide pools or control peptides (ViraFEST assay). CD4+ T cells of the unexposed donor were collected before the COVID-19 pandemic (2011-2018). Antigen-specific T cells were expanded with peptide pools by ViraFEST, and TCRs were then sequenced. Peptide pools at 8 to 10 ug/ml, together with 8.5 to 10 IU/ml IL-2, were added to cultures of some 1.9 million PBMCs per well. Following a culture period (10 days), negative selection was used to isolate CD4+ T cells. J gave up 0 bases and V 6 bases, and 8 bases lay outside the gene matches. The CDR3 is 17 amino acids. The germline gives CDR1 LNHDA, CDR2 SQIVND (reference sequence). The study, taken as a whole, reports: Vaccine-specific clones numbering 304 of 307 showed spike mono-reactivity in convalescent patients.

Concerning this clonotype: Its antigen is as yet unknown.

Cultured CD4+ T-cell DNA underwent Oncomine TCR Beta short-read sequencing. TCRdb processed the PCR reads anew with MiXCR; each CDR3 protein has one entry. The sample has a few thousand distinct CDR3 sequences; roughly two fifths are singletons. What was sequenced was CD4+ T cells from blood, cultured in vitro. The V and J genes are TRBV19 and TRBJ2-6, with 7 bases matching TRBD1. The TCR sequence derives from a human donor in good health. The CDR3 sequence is CASRNRGQSSGANVLTF. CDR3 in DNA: TGTGCCAGTAGAAACAGGGGACAGAGCTCTGGGGCCAACGTCCTGACTTTC.